These 28 T cell receptor beta chains were sequenced from one sample in a study of blood T cell repertoires in COVID-19. Assay used: immunoSEQ multiplex PCR; TCRdb lists only in-frame clones, some missing. The sample lists about 220,000 clones, 80% occurring once. Sequencing was done on a sample of peripheral blood. Receptors originate from a human donor in a cohort sampled during active COVID-19.

A few counts support this clone. This rearrangement joins TRBV7-9 to TRBJ1-3; no clear D. Germline lookup yields CDR1 SEHNR and CDR2 FQNEAQ (reference sequence). Trimming left V 2 bases short and J 2 bases short, with 7 bases between. The CDR3 extends over 14 amino acids. As DNA, the CDR3 is TGTGCCAGCAGCTTAAGCGGGACTGGAAACACCATATATTTT. Its translation is CASSLSGTGNTIYF. Based on the CDR3 plus reference TRBV7-9 and TRBJ1-3, the full variable domain is DTGVSQNPRHKITKRGQNVTFRCDPISEHNRLYWYRQTLGQGPEFLTYFQNEAQLEKSRLLSDRFSAERPKGSFSTLEIQRTEQGDSAMYLCASSLSGTGNTIYFGEGSWLTVV.

V and J are TRBV27 and TRBJ2-1, with D possibly matching TRBD2 (7 bases). The length of the CDR3 is 16 residues. Trimming took 3 bases from V and 5 from J, leaving 17 bases between them. Per the germline V gene, CDR1 is MNHEY and CDR2 is SMNVEV (reference sequence). The CDR3 loop is CASSFLGAGANNEQFF. CDR3 DNA sequence: TGTGCCAGCAGTTTCCTCGGGGCGGGGGCTAACAATGAGCAGTTCTTC.

This rearrangement joins TRBV4-1 to TRBJ2-4, with 8 positions matching TRBD2. Trimming took 3 bases from V and 8 from J; bases not matched to a gene: 6. The CDR3 runs 14 residues. CDR1 and CDR2 (germline): MGHRA, YSYEKL. This chain's CDR3 is CASSHREGQYIQYF. The CDR3 nucleotides are TGCGCCAGCAGCCATCGGGAGGGCCAATACATTCAGTACTTC.

The chain employs TRBV16 and TRBJ2-2, with TRBD1 matching 9 bases. Germline CDR1 KGHSY, CDR2 FQNENV. The CDR3 is 14 amino acids. Losses at the gene ends were 4 bases for V and 5 bases for J; bases not matched to a gene: 2. The CDR3, as DNA: TGTGCCAGCAGCCCGACAGGGGGGACCGGGGAGCTGTTTTTT. Its protein product is CASSPTGGTGELFF.

The chain recombines TRBV19 with TRBJ2-3; possibly TRBD1 for D (6 bases). This CDR3 is 15 amino acids long. The germline gives CDR1 LNHDA, CDR2 SQIVND (reference sequence). V lost 6 bases to trimming and J lost 7 bases, with 20 bases between them. CDR3 sequence: CASRPPGWGPYTQYF. CDR3 DNA sequence: TGTGCCAGTAGACCACCCGGTTGGGGGCCGTATACGCAGTATTTT.

J is TRBJ1-1 and V is TRBV7-2; 8 bases are shared with TRBD1. The CDR3 is 13 residues long. Per the germline V gene, CDR1 is SGHTA and CDR2 is FQGNSA. V lost 1 base and J lost 7; bases outside the gene matches: 2. The CDR3 coding sequence is TGTGCCAGCAGCTTAGTGGGACAGGATGAAGCTTTCTTT. Protein: CASSLVGQDEAFF.

This sequence joins TRBV14 and TRBJ1-3; D gene unclear. Trimming shortened V by 4 bases and J by 3 bases, and 7 bases separated the two germline ends. This CDR3 has 13 residues. Germline V gene sequence: CDR1 SGHDN, CDR2 FVKESK. CDR3 coding DNA: TGTGCCAGCAGCCTTGTATATGGAAACACCATATATTTT. This sequence encodes CASSLVYGNTIYF.

This chain joins TRBV5-5 and TRBJ1-2; maybe TRBD1 (5 bases). Trimming stripped 4 bases from V and 8 bases from J, with 21 bases between. Germline values: CDR1 SGHKS, CDR2 YYEKEE (reference sequence). This CDR3 is built from 15 residues. CDR3 residues: CASSRVAGGGKGYTF. The CDR3 region has the DNA TGTGCCAGCAGCCGAGTCGCGGGGGGAGGGAAGGGCTACACCTTC.

The chain joins TRBV19 to TRBJ2-2; D perhaps matches TRBD2 (5 bases). Looked up from germline, CDR1 is LNHDA and CDR2 is SQIVND (reference sequence). The CDR3 loop spans 15 amino acids. Trimming cost V 3 bases and J 4 bases, with 12 bases left between them. The CDR3 nucleotides read TGTGCCAGTAGTATGGGAGCACCCGGCACCGGGGAGCTGTTTTTT. This encodes CASSMGAPGTGELFF.

The chain joins TRBV28 to TRBJ1-2; D is possibly TRBD1 (5 bases). With 8 bases removed from V and 4 bases from J, the gap between germline ends came to 17 bases. This CDR3 is built from 14 residues. The germline gives CDR1 MDHEN, CDR2 SYDVKM. For the CDR3, the DNA is TGTGCCAGCGCCCCGGGGGGGTCCTCCTATGGCTACACCTTC. Its protein is CASAPGGSSYGYTF.

J is TRBJ2-7 and V is TRBV28; D is possibly TRBD1 (6 bases). The CDR3 consists of 14 residues. Germline CDR1 is MDHEN and CDR2 is SYDVKM. The germline V and J ends were trimmed by 6 bases and 3 bases, with 15 bases remaining between them. CDR3 sequence (DNA): TGTGCCAGCAGCATAAATCAGGGGATCTACGAGCAGTACTTC. As protein: CASSINQGIYEQYF.

The chain carries TRBV7-2 and TRBJ2-1; 12 bases fit TRBD2. The germline V gene encodes CDR1 SGHTA and CDR2 FQGNSA. V lost 1 base and J lost 5; bases outside the gene matches: 12. The CDR3 length is 19 residues. The CDR3 loop reads CASSLEASGGGRADNEQFF. The DNA of the CDR3 is TGTGCCAGCAGCTTAGAGGCTAGCGGGGGGGGGCGGGCTGACAATGAGCAGTTCTTC.

J is TRBJ1-5 and V is TRBV2; a weak D match, TRBD1 (6 bases). CDR3 length: 12 residues. The V gene lost 3 bases and the J gene lost 9 bases, with 9 bases spanning the gap. Germline CDR1 and CDR2: SNHLY and FYNNEI. The CDR3 DNA reads TGTGCCAGCAGTGAGACAGGTCGGCCCCAGCATTTT. This encodes CASSETGRPQHF.

This clone showed up just once. J is TRBJ2-7 and V is TRBV29-1; 10 bases are shared with TRBD2. Trimming at V came to 3 bases and at J to 1 base, leaving 3 bases not matched to a gene. Per the germline V gene, CDR1 is SQVTM and CDR2 is ANQGSEA. CDR3 length: 14 amino acids. The CDR3, as DNA: TGCAGCGTTGATCTAGCGGGAGAGTCCTACGAGCAGTACTTC. Its protein is CSVDLAGESYEQYF.

This clone came up a few times. V is TRBV21-1 and J is TRBJ2-1; the table's D call TRBD1 went unverified against the DNA. TRBV21-1 is reported as a pseudogene. The length of the CDR3 is 16 residues. The chain's CDR3 is CASSKVRRQGFNEQFF. The CDR3, as DNA: TGTGCCAGCAGCAAAGTCAGGAGACAGGGATTTAATGAGCAGTTCTTC.

Only a few counts were recorded for this clone. V and J are TRBV9 and TRBJ2-7; 8 bases agree with TRBD1. From germline, CDR1 is SGDLS and CDR2 YYNGEE. The CDR3 extends over 15 amino acids. With 0 bases clipped from V and 3 bases from J, the junction kept 5 bases outside the gene matches. The CDR3 sequence: CASSVGTGRGYEQYF. For the CDR3, the DNA is TGTGCCAGCAGCGTAGGGACAGGGAGAGGCTACGAGCAGTACTTC.

V gene TRBV3-1 (or the pseudogene TRBV3-2) combines with J gene TRBJ1-3; D remains ambiguous. V lost 0 bases and J lost 3, with 9 bases in between. Germline loops: CDR1 LGHDT, CDR2 YNNKEL (reference sequence). This CDR3 comprises 15 residues. This CDR3 reads CASSQDRALGNTIYF. The CDR3 region has the DNA TGTGCCAGCAGCCAAGATAGAGCCCTTGGAAACACCATATATTTT.

V is TRBV9 and J is TRBJ2-3; the match to TRBD2 covers 8 bases. Trimming removed 0 bases from V and 4 bases from J; junction bases left unmatched: 4. Germline CDR1 is SGDLS and CDR2 is YYNGEE. The CDR3 runs to 15 residues. CDR3 sequence reads: CASSVGPGGSDTQYF. In DNA form, the CDR3 reads TGTGCCAGCAGCGTAGGTCCGGGGGGGTCAGATACGCAGTATTTT.

The DNA for the CDR3 is TGTGCCAGCAGCGGCCCCTCCCAACTAGCGGGGGGCTCGAACACCGGGGAGCTGTTTTTT. This gives the protein CASSGPSQLAGGSNTGELFF. The chain couples TRBV2 to TRBJ2-2; 12 nucleotides agree with TRBD2. The trim removed 6 bases at V and 0 bases at J, leaving 14 bases unmatched. Germline CDR1 reads SNHLY; CDR2 reads FYNNEI. This CDR3 is 20 amino acids long. The full variable domain, in which reference TRBV2 and TRBJ2-2 provide the parts outside the CDR3, is EPEVTQTPSHQVTQMGQEVILRCVPISNHLYFYWYRQILGQKVEFLVSFYNNEISEKSEIFDDQFSVERPDGSNFTLKIRSTKLEDSAMYFCASSGPSQLAGGSNTGELFFGEGSRLTVL.

The chain couples TRBV7-2 to TRBJ2-4, with D possibly TRBD1 on 6 matching bases. Per the germline V gene, CDR1 is SGHTA and CDR2 is FQGNSA. With 3 bases removed from V and 4 bases from J, the gap between germline ends came to 10 bases. The CDR3 is made up of 14 amino acids. In nucleotides, the CDR3 is TGTGCCAGCAGCTTTCCGACAGGAAAAAACATTCAGTACTTC. Translating it yields CASSFPTGKNIQYF.

This chain joins TRBV5-1 and TRBJ2-3, with a weak D call TRBD2 (5 bases). The CDR3 has 12 residues. V lost 3 bases and J lost 7, with 9 bases in between. CDR1 is SGHRS and CDR2 is YFSETQ in the germline V gene. The CDR3 loop reads CASSSRLNTQYF. CDR3 DNA sequence: TGCGCCAGCAGCTCCCGACTAAATACGCAGTATTTT. Full variable domain (missing parts from reference TRBV5-1 and TRBJ2-3): KAGVTQTPRYLIKTRGQQVTLSCSPISGHRSVSWYQQTPGQGLQFLFEYFSETQRNKGNFPGRFSGRQFSNSRSEMNVSTLELGDSALYLCASSSRLNTQYFGPGTRLTVL.

The gene calls are TRBV18 and TRBJ2-7, with D perhaps TRBD1 (5 bases). The V end was cut by 3 bases, the J end by 3 bases, with 9 bases between. Germline V gene sequence: CDR1 KGHSH, CDR2 LQKENI. The CDR3 runs to 13 residues. The CDR3 nucleotides read TGTGCCAGCTCACCCCAGGGTAACTACGAGCAGTACTTC. Protein product: CASSPQGNYEQYF.

In DNA form, the CDR3 reads TGTGCCAGCAACACCTGGGCAGCCACCGGGGAGCTGTTTTTT. This sequence encodes CASNTWAATGELFF. The chain recombines TRBV7-9 with TRBJ2-2, with D uncertain. The CDR3 covers 14 residues. Germline CDR1 SEHNR, CDR2 FQNEAQ (reference sequence). V was cut by 7 bases and J by 4 bases, with 13 bases left in between. The complete variable domain, with remaining parts taken from reference TRBV7-9 and TRBJ2-2, reads DTGVSQNPRHKITKRGQNVTFRCDPISEHNRLYWYRQTLGQGPEFLTYFQNEAQLEKSRLLSDRFSAERPKGSFSTLEIQRTEQGDSAMYLCASNTWAATGELFFGEGSRLTVL.

The chain carries TRBV11-2 and TRBJ2-6; D might be TRBD2 (5 bases). There are 17 residues in the CDR3. CDR1 is SGHAT and CDR2 is FQNNGV in the germline V gene. The V and J ends lost 5 bases and 0 bases respectively, with 14 bases between them. CDR3 coding DNA: TGTGCCAGCAGCCTGGCCCGGACTTTCTCTGGGGCCAACGTCCTGACTTTC. This translates into CASSLARTFSGANVLTF.

The chain couples TRBV6-5 to TRBJ1-2; D is unresolved. V lost 8 bases and J 4 bases, leaving 11 bases between the germline ends. The CDR3 extends over 12 amino acids. Germline V gene lookup returns CDR1 MNHEY and CDR2 SVGAGI. CDR3 DNA sequence: TGTGCCAGCCTCGCCTGGAGCTATGGCTACACCTTC. Protein: CASLAWSYGYTF.

This clone has just one count. The gene calls are TRBV28 and TRBJ2-7, with TRBD1 matching over 12 bases. The CDR3 has 14 residues. Per the germline V gene, CDR1 is MDHEN and CDR2 is SYDVKM. V was pared by 9 bases and J by 8 bases, with 11 bases of the junction left unmatched. CDR3 protein: CASTGTGGFFKQYF. The CDR3 DNA is TGTGCCAGTACCGGGACAGGGGGCTTCTTTAAGCAGTACTTC.

The chain uses TRBV4-3 and TRBJ2-3, with D possibly matching TRBD2 (6 bases). The V end was cut by 1 base, the J end by 6 bases, with 17 bases between. The CDR3 is 16 amino acids. Germline V gene data show CDR1 as LGHNA and CDR2 as YSLEER. CDR3 coding DNA: TGCGCCAGCAGCCAAGGGGGGGTGGCTGTTCAGGATACGCAGTATTTT. Its protein is CASSQGGVAVQDTQYF.

The chain couples TRBV5-1 to TRBJ2-7; possible D gene TRBD2, 6 bases. The CDR3 consists of 14 residues. The germline V gene has CDR1 SGHRS and CDR2 YFSETQ. The V and J ends lost 0 bases and 6 bases respectively, with 13 bases between them. In nucleotides, the CDR3 is TGCGCCAGCAGCTTGGTAGGGAGGCCCTTCGAGCAGTACTTC. Its translation is CASSLVGRPFEQYF.